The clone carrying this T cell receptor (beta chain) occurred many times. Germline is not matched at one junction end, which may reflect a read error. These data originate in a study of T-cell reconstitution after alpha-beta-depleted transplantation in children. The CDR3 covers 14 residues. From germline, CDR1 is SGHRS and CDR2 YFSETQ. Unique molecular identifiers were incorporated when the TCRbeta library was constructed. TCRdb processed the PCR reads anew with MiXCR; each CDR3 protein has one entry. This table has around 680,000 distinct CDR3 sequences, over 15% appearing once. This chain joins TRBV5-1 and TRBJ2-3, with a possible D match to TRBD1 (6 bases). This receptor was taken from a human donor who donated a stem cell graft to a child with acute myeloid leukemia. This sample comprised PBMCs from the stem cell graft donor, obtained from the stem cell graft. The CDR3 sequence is CASSLRQGTDTQYF. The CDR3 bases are TGTGCCAGCAGCTTGCGACAGGGCACAGATACGCAGTATTTT. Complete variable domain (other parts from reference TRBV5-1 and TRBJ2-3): KAGVTQTPRYLIKTRGQQVTLSCSPISGHRSVSWYQQTPGQGLQFLFEYFSETQRNKGNFPGRFSGRQFSNSRSEMNVSTLELGDSALYLCASSLRQGTDTQYFGPGTRLTVL.